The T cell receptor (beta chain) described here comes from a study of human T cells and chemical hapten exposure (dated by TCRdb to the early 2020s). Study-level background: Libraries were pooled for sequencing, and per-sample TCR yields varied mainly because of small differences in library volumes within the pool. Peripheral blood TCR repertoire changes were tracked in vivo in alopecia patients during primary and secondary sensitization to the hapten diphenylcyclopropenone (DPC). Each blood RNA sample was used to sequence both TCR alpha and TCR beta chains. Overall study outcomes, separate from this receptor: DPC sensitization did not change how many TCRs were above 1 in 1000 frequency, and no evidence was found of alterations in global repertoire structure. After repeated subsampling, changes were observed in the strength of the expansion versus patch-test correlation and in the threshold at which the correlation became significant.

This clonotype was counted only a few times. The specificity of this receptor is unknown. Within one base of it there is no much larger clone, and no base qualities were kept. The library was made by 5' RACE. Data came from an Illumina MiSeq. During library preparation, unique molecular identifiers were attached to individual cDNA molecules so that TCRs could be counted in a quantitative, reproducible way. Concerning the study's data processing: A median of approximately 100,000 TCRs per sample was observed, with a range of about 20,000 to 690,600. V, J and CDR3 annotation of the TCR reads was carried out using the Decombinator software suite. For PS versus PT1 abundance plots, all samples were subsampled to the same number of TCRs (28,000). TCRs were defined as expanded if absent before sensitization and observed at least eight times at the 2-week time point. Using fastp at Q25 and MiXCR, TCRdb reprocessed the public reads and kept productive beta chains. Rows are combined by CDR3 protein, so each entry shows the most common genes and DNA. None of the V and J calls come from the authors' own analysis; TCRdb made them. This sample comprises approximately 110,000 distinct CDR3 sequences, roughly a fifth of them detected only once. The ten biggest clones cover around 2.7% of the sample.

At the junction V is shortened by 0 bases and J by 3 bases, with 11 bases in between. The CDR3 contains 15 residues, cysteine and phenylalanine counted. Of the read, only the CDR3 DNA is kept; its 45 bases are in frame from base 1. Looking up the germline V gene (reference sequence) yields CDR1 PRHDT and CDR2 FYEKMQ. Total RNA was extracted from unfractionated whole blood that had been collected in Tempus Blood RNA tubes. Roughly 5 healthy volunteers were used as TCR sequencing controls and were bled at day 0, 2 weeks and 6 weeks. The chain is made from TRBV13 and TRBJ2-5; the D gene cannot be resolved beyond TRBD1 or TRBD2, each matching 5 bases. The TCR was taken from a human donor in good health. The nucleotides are TGTGCCAGCAGCTTAGGTACGGGACCCAAAGAGACCCAGTACTTC. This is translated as CASSLGTGPKETQYF.